The 2 T cell receptor beta chains in this list originate from one sample, sequenced in a study of shared clonotypes between healthy human individuals. TCRdb keeps only in-frame clones here, not all; method: immunoSEQ multiplex PCR. The profile covers approximately 1.1 million clones, with 75% to 80% appearing a single time and 0.52% taken by the ten largest. Material: memory CD4+ T cells from PBMCs. Stated subset: CD45RA-negative fraction. These receptors originate from a man aged 18 to 30 in good health. Some clones in this sample may be carry-over from other donors' samples.

The rearrangement uses TRBV4-2 and TRBJ2-3; D may be TRBD1 (6 bases). CDR3 length: 17 amino acids. The germline CDR1 and CDR2 sequences are LGHNA and YNFKEQ. V was shortened by 4 bases and J by 2 bases, with 19 bases between the two germline ends. The CDR3 reads CASSLQGTPENTDTQYF. The CDR3 DNA follows: TGTGCCAGCAGCCTCCAGGGGACCCCAGAAAACACAGATACGCAGTATTTT.

The gene calls are TRBV7-2 and TRBJ2-5, with D unresolved. Trimming cost V 1 base and J 4 bases, with 13 bases left between them. CDR1 and CDR2 (germline): SGHTA, FQGNSA. The CDR3 covers 15 residues. The CDR3 protein is CASSLEPMGGETQYF. For the CDR3, the DNA is TGTGCCAGCAGCTTAGAACCCATGGGTGGAGAGACCCAGTACTTC.